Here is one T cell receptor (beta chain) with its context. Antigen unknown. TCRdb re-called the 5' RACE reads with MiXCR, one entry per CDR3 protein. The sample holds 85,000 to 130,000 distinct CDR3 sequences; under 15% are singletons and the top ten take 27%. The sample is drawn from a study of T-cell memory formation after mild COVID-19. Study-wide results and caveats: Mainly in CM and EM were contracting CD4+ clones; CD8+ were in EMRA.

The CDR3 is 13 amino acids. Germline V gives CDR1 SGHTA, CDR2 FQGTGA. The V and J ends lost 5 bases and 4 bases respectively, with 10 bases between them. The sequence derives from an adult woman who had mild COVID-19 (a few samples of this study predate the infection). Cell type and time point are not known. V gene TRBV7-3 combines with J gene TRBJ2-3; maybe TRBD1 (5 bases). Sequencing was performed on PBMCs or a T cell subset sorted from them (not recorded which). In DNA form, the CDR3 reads TGTGCCAGCAGCGCAGGGTCCCCAGATACGCAGTATTTT. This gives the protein CASSAGSPDTQYF. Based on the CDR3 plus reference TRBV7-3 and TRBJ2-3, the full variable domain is GAGVSQTPSNKVTEKGKYVELRCDPISGHTALYWYRQSLGQGPEFLIYFQGTGAADDSGLPNDRFFAVRPEGSVSTLKIQRTERGDSAVYLCASSAGSPDTQYFGPGTRLTVL.